These 18 T cell receptor beta chains were all obtained from the same sample, sequenced in a study of T cell clonotyping in hematopoietic cell transplantation. Using immunoSEQ multiplex PCR, the repertoire was profiled, and TCRdb retains in-frame clones only, with some absent. This table has 4,500 to 5,000 clones, around 90% appearing once. The material sequenced was peripheral blood mononuclear cells. The receptors were sampled from a middle-aged man in good health. Some clones in this sample may be carry-over from other donors' samples.

This chain links TRBV29-1 with TRBJ1-2; D is possibly TRBD1 (6 bases). Trimming took off 1 base at V and 2 bases at J, with 11 bases between the two ends. The CDR3 runs to 14 residues. The germline V gene has CDR1 SQVTM and CDR2 ANQGSEA. CDR3 nucleotides: TGCAGCGTTGAAGGGCAGGGGAGCAACTATGGCTACACCTTC. Amino acids: CSVEGQGSNYGYTF.

The rearrangement uses TRBV11-1 and TRBJ2-1; perhaps TRBD1 as D (5 bases). The CDR3 runs 15 residues. Germline CDR1 is SGHAT and CDR2 is FQDESV (reference sequence). Trimming took off 3 bases at V and 6 bases at J, with 15 bases between the two ends. CDR3 protein: CASSFARVRGNEQFF. The CDR3, as DNA: TGTGCCAGCAGCTTCGCCAGGGTACGCGGCAATGAGCAGTTCTTC.

This clone was observed a few times. The chain uses TRBV20-1 and TRBJ1-3; D call uncertain. CDR1 and CDR2 (germline): DFQATT, SNEGSKA (reference sequence). Trimming removed 0 bases at V and 6 bases at J, with 3 bases between. The CDR3 covers 11 residues. In nucleotides, the CDR3 is TGCAGTGCTAGAGATCTAAACACCATATATTTT. Residues: CSARDLNTIYF.

The rearrangement links TRBV5-5 to TRBJ1-4; D is ambiguous. CDR3 length equals 15 residues. V was trimmed by 2 bases and J by 1 base, leaving 9 bases between them. Germline V lookup: CDR1 SGHKS, CDR2 YYEKEE (reference sequence). The CDR3 region is CASSFSGGTNEKLFF. CDR3 sequence (DNA): TGTGCCAGCAGCTTTTCAGGAGGAACTAATGAAAAACTGTTTTTT.

This clone has a handful of counts. The chain links TRBV4-2 to TRBJ2-7; 11 bases align to TRBD1. The length of the CDR3 is 15 residues. CDR1 is LGHNA and CDR2 is YNFKEQ in the germline V gene. Unmatched junction bases numbered 3, after V lost 3 bases and J lost 2 bases. The CDR3 is CASSQGTGGTYEQYF. The DNA of the CDR3 is TGTGCCAGCAGCCAGGGGACAGGGGGAACCTACGAGCAGTACTTC.

V and J are TRBV18 and TRBJ1-2, with 7 positions matching TRBD1. Germline CDR1 KGHSH, CDR2 LQKENI. V lost 0 bases and J lost 0; bases outside the gene matches: 4. This CDR3 contains 16 residues. CDR3 DNA: TGTGCCAGCTCACCACCCGGGACAGCTTCTAACTATGGCTACACCTTC. It translates to CASSPPGTASNYGYTF.

The chain recombines TRBV7-2 with TRBJ2-1; D is unresolved. The CDR3 is 13 amino acids. The germline CDR1 and CDR2 sequences are SGHTA and FQGNSA. Trimming removed 5 bases at V and 5 bases at J, with 10 bases between. CDR3 protein: CASSRARDNEQFF. CDR3 sequence (DNA): TGTGCCAGCAGCCGTGCCCGGGACAATGAGCAGTTCTTC.

This clone was seen only once. The rearrangement uses TRBV11-2 and TRBJ2-7; the match to TRBD1 covers 9 bases. Germline values: CDR1 SGHAT, CDR2 FQNNGV. This CDR3 comprises 17 residues. V shed 1 base, J shed 5 bases, and the junction held 12 bases outside the gene matches. CDR3 sequence reads: CASSLVSPDRGVHEQYF. CDR3 DNA: TGTGCCAGCAGCTTAGTATCGCCCGACAGGGGGGTGCACGAGCAGTACTTC.

The chain joins TRBV4-1 to TRBJ1-5; D gene uncertain. The germline V gene encodes CDR1 MGHRA and CDR2 YSYEKL. The CDR3 runs 14 residues. V lost 5 bases and J 6 bases, leaving 14 bases between the germline ends. CDR3 residues: CASSNPRVSQPQHF. CDR3 nucleotide sequence: TGCGCCAGCAGCAACCCCCGAGTGAGTCAGCCCCAGCATTTT.

The chain couples TRBV5-1 to TRBJ2-5; no firm D call. The ends were cut back, 0 bases at V and 5 bases at J, with 8 bases in the middle. Germline V gives CDR1 SGHRS, CDR2 YFSETQ. CDR3 length: 13 residues. The CDR3, as DNA: TGCGCCAGCAGCTTGGCTGGGCCGGAGACCCAGTACTTC. Translation: CASSLAGPETQYF. Using reference TRBV5-1 and TRBJ2-5 for the parts outside the CDR3, the full variable domain is KAGVTQTPRYLIKTRGQQVTLSCSPISGHRSVSWYQQTPGQGLQFLFEYFSETQRNKGNFPGRFSGRQFSNSRSEMNVSTLELGDSALYLCASSLAGPETQYFGPGTRLLVL.

V gene TRBV7-9 combines with J gene TRBJ1-1; 9 positions agree with TRBD1. V was clipped by 6 bases and J by 1 base; unmatched bases: 3. Per germline, CDR1 SEHNR and CDR2 FQNEAQ (reference sequence). CDR3 length equals 14 residues. CDR3 nucleotides: TGTGCCAGCAGGCAGACAGGGGGGAACACTGAAGCTTTCTTT. Translated: CASRQTGGNTEAFF.

The chain is built from TRBV11-2 and TRBJ1-1; D unclear. Germline CDR1 is SGHAT and CDR2 is FQNNGV. V gave up 0 bases and J gave up 9 bases, with 11 bases separating them. This CDR3 comprises 13 residues. The CDR3 is CASSLEGTSKAFF. For the CDR3, the DNA is TGTGCCAGCAGCTTAGAGGGCACGTCAAAAGCTTTCTTT.

The rearrangement uses TRBV27 and TRBJ2-6; possible D gene TRBD2, 5 bases. Germline-derived CDR1 and CDR2 are MNHEY and SMNVEV (reference sequence). Between the trimmed V and J ends, which lost 7 bases and 0 bases, there was a span of 19 bases. This CDR3 is built from 18 residues. The CDR3 here is CASNPQPGGPSGANVLTF. CDR3 DNA sequence: TGTGCCAGCAACCCTCAACCTGGAGGTCCCTCTGGGGCCAACGTCCTGACTTTC.

V gene TRBV4-1 combines with J gene TRBJ1-1, with 8 bases lining up with TRBD1. Germline lookup yields CDR1 MGHRA and CDR2 YSYEKL. Losses at the gene ends were 7 bases for V and 2 bases for J; bases not matched to a gene: 15. The CDR3 covers 17 residues. The CDR3 is CASNPLGAGGPNTEAFF. The DNA of the CDR3 is TGCGCCAGCAACCCACTCGGGGCAGGGGGCCCAAACACTGAAGCTTTCTTT.

The chain joins TRBV27 to TRBJ2-7; perhaps TRBD2 as D (5 bases). Trimming left V 3 bases short and J 2 bases short, with 14 bases between. CDR1 and CDR2 from the germline V gene are MNHEY and SMNVEV (reference sequence). CDR3 length: 15 residues. CDR3: CASSFGGEVPYEQYF. DNA of the CDR3: TGTGCCAGCAGTTTTGGAGGTGAGGTTCCCTACGAGCAGTACTTC.

V gene TRBV15 combines with J gene TRBJ2-7; tentatively, D is TRBD2 (7 bases). This CDR3 comprises 13 residues. Germline V CDR1 and CDR2: LNHNV, YYDKDF (reference sequence). V lost 3 bases and J 9 bases, leaving 15 bases between the germline ends. The CDR3 reads CATSSRGAGGQYF. The DNA of the CDR3 is TGTGCCACCAGCAGTCGGGGGGCTGGGGGGCAGTACTTC.

J is TRBJ2-1 and V is TRBV7-3; 11 positions match TRBD2. The J segment lost 2 bases and the V segment lost 5 bases, leaving 8 bases of the junction unmatched. This CDR3 contains 17 residues. The germline V gene has CDR1 SGHTA and CDR2 FQGTGA. Here the CDR3 DNA reads TGTGCCAGCAGCCCGTCAGTTAGCGGGGGGGCCTACAATGAGCAGTTCTTC. It encodes CASSPSVSGGAYNEQFF.

The CDR3 DNA sequence: TGCGCCAGCAGCGAGGCCGCGGCTTATCTAAGTGGCTACACCTTC. Its protein product is CASSEAAAYLSGYTF. The chain links TRBV5-1 to TRBJ1-2, with no clear D. V was shortened by 4 bases and J by 7 bases, with 20 bases between the two germline ends. There are 15 residues in the CDR3. Germline values: CDR1 SGHRS, CDR2 YFSETQ.